Each of the 32 T cell receptor beta chains below was sequenced from the same sample in a study of cytotoxic CD8 clonotypes in ibrutinib-treated CLL (dated by TCRdb to 2020 to 2022). Libraries were prepared through the immunoSEQ multiplex PCR assay. TCRdb limited this immuneACCESS table to in-frame rearrangements with V and J called. A share of clones is missing; checked studies link under half to unresolved V genes, and the rest is unexplained. Here the sample has 20,000 to 25,000 clones; approximately 74% occur a single time. Approximately 25% of the sample is taken by the ten largest. Material: PBMCs, obtained before ibrutinib treatment. These receptors were taken from a human donor with chronic lymphocytic leukemia.

The rearrangement joins TRBV5-1 to TRBJ2-6, with D perhaps TRBD1 or TRBD2 (5 bases each). The CDR3 spans 16 residues. Trimming stripped 4 bases from V and 2 bases from J, with 13 bases between. Germline V CDR1 and CDR2: SGHRS, YFSETQ. CDR3 bases: TGCGCCAGCAGCACCGGGGACGGCACTGGGGCCAACGTCCTGACTTTC. This codes for CASSTGDGTGANVLTF.

The chain uses TRBV27 and TRBJ1-5, with TRBD1 identical over 8 bases. CDR3 size: 15 residues. Germline CDR1 and CDR2: MNHEY and SMNVEV (reference sequence). V shed 4 bases, J shed 4 bases, and the junction held 6 bases outside the gene matches. Here the CDR3 reads CASSSLDRENQPQHF. CDR3 bases: TGTGCCAGCAGTTCGCTGGACAGGGAAAATCAGCCCCAGCATTTT.

The sample holds one count of this clone. The rearrangement links TRBV6-5 to TRBJ2-5, with a tentative D call TRBD1 (6 bases). The CDR3 is made up of 13 amino acids. CDR1 is MNHEY and CDR2 is SVGAGI in the germline V gene. V was pared by 7 bases and J by 1 base, with 10 bases between. For the CDR3, the DNA is TGTGCCAGCAACGACAGGATCCAAGAGACCCAGTACTTC. This sequence encodes CASNDRIQETQYF.

This clone was seen a few times. V usage is TRBV27 and J usage is TRBJ2-7; 14 bases agree with TRBD2. The CDR3 sequence is 16 residues long. CDR1 MNHEY and CDR2 SMNVEV come from the germline V gene (reference sequence). The ends lost 4 bases at V and 4 bases at J; junction bases unmatched: 6. The CDR3, as DNA: TGTGCCAGCAGTTCTGGGACTAGCGGGAGAAGGTACGAGCAGTACTTC. It specifies CASSSGTSGRRYEQYF.

CDR3 in DNA: TGTGCCACCAGCAGAGATTTAAAGATTACTCCGGGGACAGGGTTCTACGAGCAGTACTTC. It is translated as CATSRDLKITPGTGFYEQYF. V is TRBV15 and J is TRBJ2-7; 9 bases fit TRBD1. The CDR3 covers 20 residues. The V and J ends lost 0 bases and 3 bases, in that order; junction bases with no gene match: 18. Germline V lookup: CDR1 LNHNV, CDR2 YYDKDF (reference sequence).

The chain carries TRBV28 and TRBJ2-7; TRBD1 aligns across 10 bases. The V gene end was trimmed by 6 bases and the J gene end by 6 bases; junction bases not matched to a gene: 8. The CDR3 is 14 amino acids. Germline lookup yields CDR1 MDHEN and CDR2 SYDVKM. CDR3 sequence reads: CASSFRDRGGEQYF. CDR3 bases: TGTGCCAGCAGCTTCCGGGACAGGGGTGGCGAGCAGTACTTC.

V usage is TRBV5-5 and J usage is TRBJ1-2; 8 bases are shared with TRBD1. Germline V lookup: CDR1 SGHKS, CDR2 YYEKEE (reference sequence). V shed 3 bases and J 2 bases; nucleotides not matched to a gene: 6. This CDR3 contains 15 residues. Written as DNA, the CDR3 is TGTGCCAGCAGCTCCCGGACAGGGCCGAACTATGGCTACACCTTC. Translation: CASSSRTGPNYGYTF.

The chain has TRBV5-4 and TRBJ2-7, with TRBD2 matching 8 bases. This CDR3 spans 15 amino acids. Trimming removed 0 bases from V and 3 bases from J; junction bases left unmatched: 5. Germline CDR1 and CDR2: SGHNT and YYREEE (reference sequence). The CDR3 DNA follows: TGTGCCAGCAGCTTGGAAGCGGGAGAGAGCTACGAGCAGTACTTC. Its translation: CASSLEAGESYEQYF.

This clone was seen just once. The chain employs TRBV7-6 and TRBJ2-1; 8 bases fit TRBD1. This CDR3 is 13 amino acids long. Germline V gives CDR1 SGHVS, CDR2 FNYEAQ. With V trimmed by 8 bases and J by 6 bases, 6 bases remained unmatched. The CDR3 DNA is TGTGCCAGCTCCCAGGGGGCCCGCAATGAGCAGTTCTTC. Protein: CASSQGARNEQFF.

The chain has TRBV2 and TRBJ2-3, with D uncertain. This CDR3 has 13 amino acids. V was pared by 5 bases and J by 3 bases, with 9 bases between. CDR1 is SNHLY, CDR2 FYNNEI, per germline. The CDR3 protein is CASSTQGTDTQYF. The CDR3 DNA reads as TGTGCCAGCAGTACGCAAGGGACAGATACGCAGTATTTT.

This clone was counted once. V and J are TRBV5-1 and TRBJ2-1; 11 nucleotides match TRBD1. Germline V gives CDR1 SGHRS, CDR2 YFSETQ. The V and J ends lost 0 bases and 8 bases, in that order; junction bases with no gene match: 10. This CDR3 has 17 amino acids. The CDR3 here is CASSLARWDRGWDEQFF. CDR3 DNA sequence: TGCGCCAGCAGCTTGGCCAGATGGGACAGGGGGTGGGATGAGCAGTTCTTC.

This clone was counted only a few times. V usage is TRBV27 and J usage is TRBJ2-3; maybe TRBD1 (6 bases). CDR3 length: 14 amino acids. Deletions cut 7 bases from V and 2 bases from J, with 13 bases between. Germline CDR1 and CDR2: MNHEY and SMNVEV (reference sequence). CDR3 in amino acids: CASNPDRTTDTQYF. The CDR3 nucleotides read TGTGCCAGCAACCCCGACAGGACCACAGATACGCAGTATTTT.

The J gene is TRBJ2-1, the V gene TRBV20-1; D unclear. The CDR3 consists of 11 residues. CDR1 and CDR2 (germline): DFQATT, SNEGSKA (reference sequence). V shed 6 bases and J shed 6 bases, with 9 bases lying between them. The CDR3 DNA sequence: TGCAGTGCCAATAGGTTCAATGAGCAGTTCTTC. It yields the protein CSANRFNEQFF.

The genes are TRBV30 and TRBJ2-2; a possible D gene is TRBD2 (6 bases). Trimming shortened V by 8 bases and J by 5 bases, and 18 bases separated the two germline ends. Germline V CDR1 and CDR2: GTSNPN, SVGIG (reference sequence). The CDR3 is 14 amino acids. Written as DNA, the CDR3 is TGTGCCCGGGGGACCCCGGCCCAGACCGGGGAGCTGTTTTTT. As protein: CARGTPAQTGELFF. Based on the CDR3 plus reference TRBV30 and TRBJ2-2, the full variable domain is SQTIHQWPATLVQPVGSPLSLECTVEGTSNPNLYWYRQAAGRGLQLLFYSVGIGQISSEVPQNLSASRPQDRQFILSSKKLLLSDSGFYLCARGTPAQTGELFFGEGSRLTVL.

The CDR3 nucleotides read TGTGCCAGCAGTCTTCCAGGGGTATCTGAAGCTTTCTTT. It codes for CASSLPGVSEAFF. The rearrangement links TRBV27 to TRBJ1-1; maybe TRBD1 (6 bases). Germline assignment: CDR1 MNHEY and CDR2 SMNVEV (reference sequence). The V end was cut by 5 bases, the J end by 6 bases, with 13 bases between. This CDR3 is built from 13 residues.

The rearrangement uses TRBV28 and TRBJ2-3, with unresolved D. This CDR3 comprises 16 residues. Trimming cost V 6 bases and J 5 bases, with 21 bases left between them. Germline CDR1 reads MDHEN; CDR2 reads SYDVKM. In nucleotides, the CDR3 is TGTGCCAGCAGCTCCCCCCTTGGGAAAGCCGGAGATACGCAGTATTTT. This sequence encodes CASSSPLGKAGDTQYF.

The V call is TRBV5-6, the J call TRBJ2-1, with D tentatively TRBD1 or TRBD2 (5 bases each). The CDR3 has 14 amino acids. V was clipped by 4 bases and J by 6 bases, with 14 bases between them. Germline V lookup: CDR1 SGHDT, CDR2 YYEEEE. CDR3 sequence: CASSPGAPSNEQFF. In DNA, the CDR3 is TGTGCCAGCAGCCCCGGGGCCCCCTCCAATGAGCAGTTCTTC.

In this sample, this clone turned up once. The V gene is TRBV5-1, the J gene TRBJ2-1; 8 positions match TRBD1. V lost 3 bases, J lost 8 bases, and 13 bases stayed unmatched. Germline CDR1 and CDR2: SGHRS and YFSETQ. This CDR3 is 16 amino acids long. CDR3 nucleotides: TGCGCCAGCAGCTCAAGTCAGGACAGGGTCGCCGATGAGCAGTTCTTC. As protein: CASSSSQDRVADEQFF.

The V gene is TRBV5-4, the J gene TRBJ2-7; D may be TRBD1 or TRBD2 (7 bases each). The CDR3 contains 15 residues. V lost 2 bases and J lost 4, with 16 bases in between. Germline CDR1 is SGHNT and CDR2 is YYREEE (reference sequence). The CDR3 region has the DNA TGTGCCAGCAGCTTACAGGGGAGGGCGGAGTACGAGCAGTACTTC. Translated: CASSLQGRAEYEQYF.

This clone was observed a single time. The chain uses TRBV7-2 and TRBJ2-7, with 7 bases aligning to TRBD2. CDR1 SGHTA and CDR2 FQGNSA come from the germline V gene. CDR3 length equals 15 residues. The junction had 5 bases not matched to a gene; V was cut back by 3 bases and J by 0 bases. CDR3 in amino acids: CASSFWGGYSYEQYF. DNA of the CDR3: TGTGCCAGCAGCTTCTGGGGGGGATACTCCTACGAGCAGTACTTC.

The genes are TRBV27 and TRBJ2-1, with 14 nucleotides matching TRBD2. Germline lookup yields CDR1 MNHEY and CDR2 SMNVEV (reference sequence). The CDR3 has 15 amino acids. V lost 5 bases, J lost 9 bases, and 6 bases stayed unmatched. CDR3 amino acids: CASSAGTSGSGEQFF. In DNA, the CDR3 is TGTGCCAGCAGTGCCGGGACTAGCGGGAGCGGTGAGCAGTTCTTC.

The chain combines TRBV15 with TRBJ2-7; D perhaps matches TRBD1 (6 bases). The CDR3 covers 18 residues. V was pared by 0 bases and J by 1 base, with 19 bases between. Germline values: CDR1 LNHNV, CDR2 YYDKDF (reference sequence). The CDR3 protein is CATSRDPGAGVLSYEQYF. The CDR3 region has the DNA TGTGCCACCAGCAGAGATCCCGGGGCAGGGGTTTTATCCTACGAGCAGTACTTC.

A single count supports this clone. V gene TRBV7-2 combines with J gene TRBJ2-2, with 7 bases identical to TRBD2. V lost 3 bases, J lost 0 bases, and 1 base stayed unmatched. This CDR3 comprises 15 residues. Germline V gives CDR1 SGHTA, CDR2 FQGNSA. The CDR3 loop reads CASSFSGSNTGELFF. CDR3 coding DNA: TGTGCCAGCAGCTTTAGCGGGTCGAACACCGGGGAGCTGTTTTTT.

The gene calls are TRBV5-4 and TRBJ2-3, with D possibly matching TRBD1 (6 bases). Looked up from germline, CDR1 is SGHNT and CDR2 is YYREEE (reference sequence). The CDR3 has 15 residues. V was cut by 4 bases and J by 2 bases, with 14 bases left in between. The CDR3 sequence: CASSPGQRTTDTQYF. The CDR3 region has the DNA TGTGCCAGCAGCCCCGGACAGCGCACCACAGATACGCAGTATTTT.

The CDR3 DNA follows: TGTGCCAGCTCAAACCAGGGACAGGGGGGTAATGAGCAGTTCTTC. Translation: CASSNQGQGGNEQFF. The V gene is TRBV6-5, the J gene TRBJ2-1; 11 nucleotides line up with TRBD1. This CDR3 comprises 15 residues. Germline CDR1 MNHEY, CDR2 SVGAGI. J lost 7 bases, V lost 8 bases, and 10 bases had no gene match.

The chain employs TRBV7-6 and TRBJ2-6; a weak D match, TRBD1 (5 bases). The V end lost 5 bases, the J end lost 0 bases, and 5 bases lay between the germline ends. The length of the CDR3 is 14 residues. Germline V gene data show CDR1 as SGHVS and CDR2 as FNYEAQ. The CDR3 DNA follows: TGTGCCAGCAGCACAGGCTCTGGGGCCAACGTCCTGACTTTC. It yields the protein CASSTGSGANVLTF.

The chain links TRBV10-3 to TRBJ2-2, with a weak D call TRBD1 (6 bases). CDR3 length: 16 amino acids. V was pared by 4 bases and J by 0 bases, with 12 bases between. Germline CDR1 reads ENHRY; CDR2 reads SYGVKD. In DNA form, the CDR3 reads TGTGCCATCAGTGTACTTGGACAGACGAACACCGGGGAGCTGTTTTTT. This sequence encodes CAISVLGQTNTGELFF.

The V call is TRBV5-5, the J call TRBJ1-1; D is uncertain. Germline CDR1 is SGHKS and CDR2 is YYEKEE (reference sequence). Trimming took off 7 bases at V and 2 bases at J, with 3 bases between the two ends. This CDR3 is 10 amino acids long. The CDR3 here is CASGNTEAFF. CDR3 nucleotides: TGTGCCAGCGGAAACACTGAAGCTTTCTTT.

This clone has a single count. The chain joins TRBV28 to TRBJ2-5; D not certain. In germline, CDR1 is MDHEN, CDR2 SYDVKM. Trimming took 5 bases from V and 1 from J, leaving 17 bases between them. This CDR3 has 16 amino acids. CDR3 sequence reads: CASSPYSRPSQETQYF. CDR3 DNA sequence: TGTGCCAGCAGTCCCTATTCGCGCCCCAGCCAAGAGACCCAGTACTTC.

This clone was counted a few times. The genes are TRBV30 and TRBJ2-7; perhaps D is TRBD1 or TRBD2 (5 bases each). Germline V lookup: CDR1 GTSNPN, CDR2 SVGIG (reference sequence). This CDR3 is built from 13 residues. Trimming took off 4 bases at V and 2 bases at J, with 12 bases between the two ends. The CDR3 loop is CAWNHEGPYEQYF. DNA for the CDR3: TGTGCCTGGAACCACGAGGGGCCCTACGAGCAGTACTTC.

This chain links TRBV28 with TRBJ1-1; D remains unclear. Germline V gives CDR1 MDHEN, CDR2 SYDVKM. Trimming shortened V by 8 bases and J by 1 base, and 11 bases separated the two germline ends. This CDR3 spans 13 amino acids. The CDR3 nucleotides read TGTGCCAGCTACCCACACCCGAACACTGAAGCTTTCTTT. It encodes CASYPHPNTEAFF. Full variable domain (outside the CDR3, taken from reference TRBV28 and TRBJ1-1): DVKVTQSSRYLVKRTGEKVFLECVQDMDHENMFWYRQDPGLGLRLIYFSYDVKMKEKGDIPEGYSVSREKKERFSLILESASTNQTSMYLCASYPHPNTEAFFGQGTRLTVV.

CDR3 loop: CASSLGSGVLGEQFF. DNA for the CDR3: TGCGCCAGCAGCTTGGGCAGCGGGGTCTTGGGGGAGCAGTTCTTC. The genes are TRBV5-1 and TRBJ2-1; 7 positions match TRBD2. CDR1 is SGHRS and CDR2 is YFSETQ in the germline V gene. There are 15 residues in the CDR3. Trimming at V came to 0 bases and at J to 10 bases, leaving 10 bases not matched to a gene.